This T cell receptor beta chain was profiled in a study of T-cell reconstitution after alpha-beta-depleted transplantation in children. A TCRbeta library incorporating unique molecular identifiers was prepared. TCRdb ran MiXCR on the PCR reads and lists one entry per CDR3 protein. The sample holds around 360,000 distinct CDR3 sequences, 10% seen once. In its sample, this clonotype was seen many times. The CDR3 is made up of 16 amino acids. The germline V and J ends were trimmed by 1 base and 0 bases, with 11 bases remaining between them. Germline V lookup: CDR1 SGHRS, CDR2 YFSETQ. The TCR comes from a human donor who donated a stem cell graft to a child with acute lymphoblastic leukemia. Sequenced material: PBMCs from the stem cell graft donor, taken from the stem cell graft. This chain joins TRBV5-1 and TRBJ2-1; TRBD1 or TRBD2 may be the D gene (5 bases each). The CDR3 DNA reads TGCGCCAGCAGCTTGCTCCCAGGGAGCTCCTACAATGAGCAGTTCTTC. Its protein is CASSLLPGSSYNEQFF.